This T cell receptor (beta chain) was captured by sequencing in a study of immune characterization of retroperitoneal liposarcoma. CDR1 and CDR2 from the germline V gene are SGHVS and FNYEAQ. Trimming shortened V by 4 bases and J by 0 bases, and 12 bases separated the two germline ends. The CDR3 contains 16 residues. TCRdb re-analysed the PCR reads in MiXCR, keeping a single row per CDR3 protein. The table has over 700 distinct CDR3 sequences, roughly a third seen once. The chain recombines TRBV7-6 with TRBJ2-2; possibly TRBD2 for D (6 bases). The sample comprised tumor tissue. The sequence was collected from a male donor with retroperitoneal liposarcoma. The DNA for the CDR3 is TGTGCCAGCAGCTCGGGGGTGGTAGCGAACACCGGGGAGCTGTTTTTT. The encoded protein is CASSSGVVANTGELFF. The complete variable domain, with remaining parts taken from reference TRBV7-6 and TRBJ2-2, reads GAGVSQSPRYKVTKRGQDVALRCDPISGHVSLYWYRQALGQGPEFLTYFNYEAQQDKSGLPNDRFSAERPEGSISTLTIQRTEQRDSAMYRCASSSGVVANTGELFFGEGSRLTVL.